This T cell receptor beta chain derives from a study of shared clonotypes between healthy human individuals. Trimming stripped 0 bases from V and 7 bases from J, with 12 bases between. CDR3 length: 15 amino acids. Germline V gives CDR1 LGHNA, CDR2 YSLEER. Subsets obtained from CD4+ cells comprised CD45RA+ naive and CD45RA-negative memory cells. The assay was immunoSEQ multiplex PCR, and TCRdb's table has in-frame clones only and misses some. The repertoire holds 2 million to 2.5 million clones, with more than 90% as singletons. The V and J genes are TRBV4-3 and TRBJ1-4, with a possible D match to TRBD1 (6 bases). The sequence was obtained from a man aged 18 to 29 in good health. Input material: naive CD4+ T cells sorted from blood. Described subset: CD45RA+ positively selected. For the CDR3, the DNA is TGCGCCAGCAGCCAAGATAACAGGGAAAGTGAAAAACTGTTTTTT. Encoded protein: CASSQDNRESEKLFF.